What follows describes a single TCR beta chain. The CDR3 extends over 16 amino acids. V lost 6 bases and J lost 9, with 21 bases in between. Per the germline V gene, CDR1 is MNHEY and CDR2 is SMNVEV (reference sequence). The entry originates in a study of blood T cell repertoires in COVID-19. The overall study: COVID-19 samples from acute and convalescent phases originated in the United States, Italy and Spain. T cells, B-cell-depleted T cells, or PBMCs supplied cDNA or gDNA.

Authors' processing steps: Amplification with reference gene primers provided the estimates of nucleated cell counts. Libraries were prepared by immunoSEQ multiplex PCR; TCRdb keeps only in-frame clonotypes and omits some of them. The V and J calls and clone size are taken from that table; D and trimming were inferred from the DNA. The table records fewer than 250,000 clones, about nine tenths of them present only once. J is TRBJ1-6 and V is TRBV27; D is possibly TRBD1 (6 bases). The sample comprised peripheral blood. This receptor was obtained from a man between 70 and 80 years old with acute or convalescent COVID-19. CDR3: CASSTRITGWGSPLHF. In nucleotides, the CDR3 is TGTGCCAGCAGCACCCGAATTACAGGGTGGGGTTCACCCCTCCACTTT.